This T cell receptor (beta chain) derives from a study of T cell responses to AZD1222 COVID-19 vaccine. Whole-study results and caveats: Two AZD1222 doses significantly raised spike-specific TCR breadth and depth over controls. Most donors were white British, females outnumbered males, and clonal diversity was possibly underestimated. Reports indicate that nearly half of spike-specific TCRs are directed at unmutated variant regions.

For this clone: What it recognizes is unknown.

TCRdb's copy holds only in-frame clones and misses some; the assay was immunoSEQ multiplex PCR. Here the sample spans approximately 100,000 clones, around 84% being singletons. This clonotype was sampled from an adult in good health. The sample here was peripheral blood, taken on day 0 of AZD1222 vaccination.

The CDR3 nucleotides are TGTGCCAGCAGCCCCCGGTCCCGGACAGATACGCAGTATTTT. The encoded protein is CASSPRSRTDTQYF. This rearrangement joins TRBV7-9 to TRBJ2-3; D not certain. Germline CDR1 and CDR2: SEHNR and FQNEAQ (reference sequence). The CDR3 spans 14 residues. V lost 5 bases and J 3 bases, leaving 12 bases between the germline ends.